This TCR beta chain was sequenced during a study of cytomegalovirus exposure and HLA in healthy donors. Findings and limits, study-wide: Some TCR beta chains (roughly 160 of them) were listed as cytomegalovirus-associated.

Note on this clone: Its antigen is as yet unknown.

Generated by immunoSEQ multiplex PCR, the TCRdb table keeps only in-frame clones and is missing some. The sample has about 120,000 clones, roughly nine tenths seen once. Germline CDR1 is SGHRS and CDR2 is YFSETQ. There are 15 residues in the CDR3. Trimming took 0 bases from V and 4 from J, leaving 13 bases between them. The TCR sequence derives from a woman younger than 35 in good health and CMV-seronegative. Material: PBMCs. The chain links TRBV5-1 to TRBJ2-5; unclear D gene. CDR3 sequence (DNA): TGCGCCAGCAGCTTGGCCAGCCCTCAGGTAGAGACCCAGTACTTC. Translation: CASSLASPQVETQYF.